The subject of this entry is one T cell receptor (beta chain). Germline V CDR1 and CDR2: SGHTA, FQGNSA. The ends were cut back, 8 bases at V and 14 bases at J, with 21 bases in the middle. CDR3 size: 13 residues. TCRdb's table, derived via immunoSEQ multiplex PCR, lists solely in-frame clones and lacks some. The table lists 95,000 to 110,000 clones, 88% of them singletons, with less than 9.5% in the top ten. This entry comes from a study of T cell responses to AZD1222 COVID-19 vaccine. Sequencing used peripheral blood, obtained on day 0 of AZD1222 vaccination. The chain employs TRBV7-2 and TRBJ2-2; D is perhaps TRBD1 or TRBD2 (5 bases each). The sequence was obtained from an adult in good health. The CDR3 loop reads CASLTSVPGTLFF. CDR3 coding DNA: TGTGCCAGCCTAACCTCCGTCCCCGGGACCCTGTTTTTT.